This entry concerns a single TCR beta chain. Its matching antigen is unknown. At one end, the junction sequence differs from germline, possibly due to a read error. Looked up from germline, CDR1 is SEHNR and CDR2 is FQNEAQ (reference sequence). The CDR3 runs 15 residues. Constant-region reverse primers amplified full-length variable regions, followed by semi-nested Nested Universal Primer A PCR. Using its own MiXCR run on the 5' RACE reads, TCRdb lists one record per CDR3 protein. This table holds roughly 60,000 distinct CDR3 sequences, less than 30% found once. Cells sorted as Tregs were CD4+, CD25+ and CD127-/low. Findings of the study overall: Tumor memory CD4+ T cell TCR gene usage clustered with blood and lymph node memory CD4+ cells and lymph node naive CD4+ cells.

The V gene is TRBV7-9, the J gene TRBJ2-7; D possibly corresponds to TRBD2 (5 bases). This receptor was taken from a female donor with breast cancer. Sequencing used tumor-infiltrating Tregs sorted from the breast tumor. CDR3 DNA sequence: TGTGTCAGCAGCGCGGGCCGGGTCTGGGGCTACGAGCAGTACTTC. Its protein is CVSSAGRVWGYEQYF.